These 4 T cell receptor beta chains came from one sample sequenced in a study of shared clonotypes between healthy human individuals. This table comes from immunoSEQ multiplex PCR, and its TCRdb copy is limited to in-frame clones, with some not included. The data contain some 2,000,000 clones, about 95% of them singletons. CD45RO negativity and positive selection for CCR7 defined naive CD8 cells, a population that excluded terminally differentiated effector memory CD45RA+ cells. The material sequenced was naive CD8+ T cells sorted from blood. Receptors originate from a young man in good health.

This chain's CDR3 is CASSPNLQETQYF. In DNA, the CDR3 is TGTGCCAGCAGCCCGAATTTGCAAGAGACCCAGTACTTC. V usage is TRBV13 and J usage is TRBJ2-5, with D unresolved. V shed 5 bases and J shed 2 bases, with 9 bases lying between them. The CDR3 length is 13 residues. CDR1 and CDR2 from the germline V gene are PRHDT and FYEKMQ (reference sequence).

V gene TRBV10-2 combines with J gene TRBJ2-1; possibly TRBD2 for D (6 bases). The V and J ends lost 2 bases and 0 bases respectively, with 14 bases between them. The germline V gene has CDR1 WSHSY and CDR2 SAAADI. There are 17 residues in the CDR3. CDR3 residues: CASSENLGLSSYNEQFF. The CDR3 coding sequence is TGCGCCAGCAGTGAGAACCTGGGACTCAGCTCCTACAATGAGCAGTTCTTC.

J is TRBJ1-4 and V is TRBV7-9, with D perhaps matching TRBD1 (5 bases). There are 13 residues in the CDR3. CDR1 is SEHNR, CDR2 FQNEAQ, per germline (reference sequence). V gave up 5 bases and J gave up 4 bases, with 8 bases separating them. The chain's CDR3 is CASSDSLNEKLFF. The CDR3 DNA sequence: TGTGCCAGCAGCGACAGCCTTAATGAAAAACTGTTTTTT.

The V gene is TRBV4-1, the J gene TRBJ2-7; 14 positions agree with TRBD2. Germline V lookup: CDR1 MGHRA, CDR2 YSYEKL. Germline trimming cut 1 base from V and 6 bases from J; bases unmatched to any gene: 5. The CDR3 covers 16 residues. The CDR3 loop is CASSQVGLAGGSEQYF. For the CDR3, the DNA is TGCGCCAGCAGCCAAGTTGGACTAGCGGGAGGATCCGAGCAGTACTTC.